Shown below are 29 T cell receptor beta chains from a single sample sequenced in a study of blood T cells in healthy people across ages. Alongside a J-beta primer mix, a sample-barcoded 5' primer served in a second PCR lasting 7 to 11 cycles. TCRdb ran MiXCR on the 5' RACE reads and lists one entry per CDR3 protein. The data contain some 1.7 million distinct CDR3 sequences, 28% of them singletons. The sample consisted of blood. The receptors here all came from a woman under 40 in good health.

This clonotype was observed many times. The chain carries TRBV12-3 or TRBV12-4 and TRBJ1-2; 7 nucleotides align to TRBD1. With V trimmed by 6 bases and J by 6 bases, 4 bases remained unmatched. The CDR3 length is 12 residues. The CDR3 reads CASSPGQHGYTF. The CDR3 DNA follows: TGTGCCAGCAGCCCGGGACAGCATGGCTACACCTTC.

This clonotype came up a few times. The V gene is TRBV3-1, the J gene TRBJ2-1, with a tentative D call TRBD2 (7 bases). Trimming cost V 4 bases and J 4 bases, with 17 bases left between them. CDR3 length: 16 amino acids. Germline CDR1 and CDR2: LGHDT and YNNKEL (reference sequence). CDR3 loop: CASSLSGGLGYNEQFF. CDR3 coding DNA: TGTGCCAGCAGCCTCTCGGGGGGCTTGGGATACAATGAGCAGTTCTTC.

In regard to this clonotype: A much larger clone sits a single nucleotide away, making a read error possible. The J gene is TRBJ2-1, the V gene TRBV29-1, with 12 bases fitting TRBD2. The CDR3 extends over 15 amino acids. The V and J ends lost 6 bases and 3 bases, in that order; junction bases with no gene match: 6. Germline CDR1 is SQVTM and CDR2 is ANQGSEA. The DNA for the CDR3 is TGCAGCGTACAACTAGCGGGGGGACACTACAATGAGCAGTTCTTC. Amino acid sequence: CSVQLAGGHYNEQFF.

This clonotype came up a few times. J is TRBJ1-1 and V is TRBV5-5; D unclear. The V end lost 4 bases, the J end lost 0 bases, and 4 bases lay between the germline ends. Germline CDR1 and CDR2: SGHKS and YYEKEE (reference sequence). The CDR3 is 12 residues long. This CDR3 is CASSILNTEAFF. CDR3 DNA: TGTGCCAGCAGCATACTGAACACTGAAGCTTTCTTT.

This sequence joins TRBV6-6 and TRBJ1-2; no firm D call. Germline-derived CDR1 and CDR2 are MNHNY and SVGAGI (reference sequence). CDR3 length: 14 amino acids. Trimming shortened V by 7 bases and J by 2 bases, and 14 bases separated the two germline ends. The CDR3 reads CASNQMAENYGYTF. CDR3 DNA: TGTGCCAGCAACCAAATGGCTGAGAACTATGGCTACACCTTC.

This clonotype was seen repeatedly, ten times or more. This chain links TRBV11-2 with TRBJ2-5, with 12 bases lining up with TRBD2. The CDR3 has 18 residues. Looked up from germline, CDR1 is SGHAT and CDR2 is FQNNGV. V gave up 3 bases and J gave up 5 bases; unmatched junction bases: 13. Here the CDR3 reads CASSLGLLLAGGLETQYF. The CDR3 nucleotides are TGTGCCAGCAGCTTGGGCCTCCTACTAGCGGGAGGCTTGGAGACCCAGTACTTC.

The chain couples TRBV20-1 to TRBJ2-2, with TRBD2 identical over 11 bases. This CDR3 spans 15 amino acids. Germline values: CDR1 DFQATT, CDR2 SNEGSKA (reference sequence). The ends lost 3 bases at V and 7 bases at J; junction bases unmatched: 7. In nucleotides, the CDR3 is TGCAGTGCTAGGTCTAGCGGGAGGCGGGACGGGGAGCTGTTTTTT. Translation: CSARSSGRRDGELFF.

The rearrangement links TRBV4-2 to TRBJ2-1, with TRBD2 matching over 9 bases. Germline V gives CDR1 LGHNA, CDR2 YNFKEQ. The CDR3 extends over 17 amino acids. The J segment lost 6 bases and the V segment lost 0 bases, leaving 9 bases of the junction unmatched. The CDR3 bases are TGTGCCAGCAGCCAAGAGATCACAGCGGGGGGACTCAATGAGCAGTTCTTC. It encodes CASSQEITAGGLNEQFF.

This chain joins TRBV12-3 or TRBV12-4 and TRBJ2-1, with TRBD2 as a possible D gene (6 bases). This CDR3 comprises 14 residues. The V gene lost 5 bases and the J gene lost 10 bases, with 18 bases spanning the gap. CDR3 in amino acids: CASSTEGISYEQFF. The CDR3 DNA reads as TGTGCCAGCAGTACGGAGGGGATCTCCTACGAGCAGTTCTTC.

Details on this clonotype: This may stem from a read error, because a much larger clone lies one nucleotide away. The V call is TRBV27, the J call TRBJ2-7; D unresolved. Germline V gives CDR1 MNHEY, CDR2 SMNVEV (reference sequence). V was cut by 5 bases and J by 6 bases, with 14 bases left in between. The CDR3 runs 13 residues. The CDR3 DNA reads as TGTGCCAGCAGTCCTGTTAACCTCACCGAGCAGTACTTC. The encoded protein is CASSPVNLTEQYF.

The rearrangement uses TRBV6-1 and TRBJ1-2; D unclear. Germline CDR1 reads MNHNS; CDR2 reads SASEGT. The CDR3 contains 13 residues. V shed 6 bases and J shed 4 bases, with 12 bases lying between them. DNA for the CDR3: TGTGCCAGCAGGGAGACGTTTAGCTATGGCTACACCTTC. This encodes CASRETFSYGYTF.

This CDR3 is CASSSTYSTYNEQFF. CDR3 bases: TGTGCCAGCAGTTCCACTTACTCAACCTACAATGAGCAGTTCTTC. The chain is built from TRBV6-5 and TRBJ2-1; the D is unclear. V was trimmed by 4 bases and J by 2 bases, leaving 12 bases between them. The germline V gene encodes CDR1 MNHEY and CDR2 SVGAGI. This CDR3 spans 15 amino acids.

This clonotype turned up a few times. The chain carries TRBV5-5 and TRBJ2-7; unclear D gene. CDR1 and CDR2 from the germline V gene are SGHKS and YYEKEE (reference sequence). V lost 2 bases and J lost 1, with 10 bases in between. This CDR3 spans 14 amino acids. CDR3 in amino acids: CASSFRSGSYEQYF. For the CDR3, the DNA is TGTGCCAGCAGCTTTCGATCTGGTTCCTACGAGCAGTACTTC.

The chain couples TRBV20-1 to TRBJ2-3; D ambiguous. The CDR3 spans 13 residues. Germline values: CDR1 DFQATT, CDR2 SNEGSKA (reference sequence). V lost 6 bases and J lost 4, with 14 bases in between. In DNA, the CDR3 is TGCAGTGCCTCAAACCCCGACCCAGATACGCAGTATTTT. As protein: CSASNPDPDTQYF.

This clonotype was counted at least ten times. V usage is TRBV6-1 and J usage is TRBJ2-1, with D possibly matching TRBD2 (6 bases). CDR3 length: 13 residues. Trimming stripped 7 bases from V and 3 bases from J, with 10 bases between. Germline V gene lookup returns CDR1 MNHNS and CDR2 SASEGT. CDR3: CASIGGFYNEQFF. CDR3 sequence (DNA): TGTGCCAGCATCGGGGGTTTCTACAATGAGCAGTTCTTC.

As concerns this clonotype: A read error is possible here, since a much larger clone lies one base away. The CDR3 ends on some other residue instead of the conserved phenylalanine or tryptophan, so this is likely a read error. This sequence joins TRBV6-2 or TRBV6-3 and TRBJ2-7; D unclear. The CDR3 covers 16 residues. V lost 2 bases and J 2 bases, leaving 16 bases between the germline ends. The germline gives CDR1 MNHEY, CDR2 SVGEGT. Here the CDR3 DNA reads TGTGCCAGCAGTTACGACGAGGTTAGGGCACCCTACGAGCAGTACTGC. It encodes CASSYDEVRAPYEQYC.

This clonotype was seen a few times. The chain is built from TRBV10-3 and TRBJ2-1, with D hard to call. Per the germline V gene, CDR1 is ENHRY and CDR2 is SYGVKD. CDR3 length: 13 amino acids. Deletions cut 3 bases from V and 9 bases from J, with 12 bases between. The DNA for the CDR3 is TGTGCCATCAGTGATTATTCATCGGGTGAGCAGTTCTTC. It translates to CAISDYSSGEQFF.

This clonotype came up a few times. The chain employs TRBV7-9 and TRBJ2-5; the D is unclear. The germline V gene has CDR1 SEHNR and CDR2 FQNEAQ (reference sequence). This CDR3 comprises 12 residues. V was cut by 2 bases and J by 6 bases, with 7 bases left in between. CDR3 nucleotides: TGTGCCAGCAGCTTAACTACTCAGACCCAGTACTTC. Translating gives CASSLTTQTQYF.

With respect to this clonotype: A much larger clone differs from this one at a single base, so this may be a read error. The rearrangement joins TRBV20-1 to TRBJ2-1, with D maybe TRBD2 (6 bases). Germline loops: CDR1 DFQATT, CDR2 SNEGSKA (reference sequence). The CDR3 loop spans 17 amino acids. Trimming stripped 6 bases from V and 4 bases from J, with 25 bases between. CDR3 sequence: CSAPGTGGPLYYNEQFF. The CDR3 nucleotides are TGCAGTGCCCCCGGGACTGGCGGGCCTCTATATTACAATGAGCAGTTCTTC.

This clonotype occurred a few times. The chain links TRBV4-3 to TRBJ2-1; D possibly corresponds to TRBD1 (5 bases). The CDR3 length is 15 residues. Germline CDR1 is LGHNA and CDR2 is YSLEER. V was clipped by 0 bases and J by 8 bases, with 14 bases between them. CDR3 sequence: CASSQDRRQFDEQFF. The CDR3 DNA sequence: TGCGCCAGCAGCCAAGATCGCCGACAGTTCGATGAGCAGTTCTTC.

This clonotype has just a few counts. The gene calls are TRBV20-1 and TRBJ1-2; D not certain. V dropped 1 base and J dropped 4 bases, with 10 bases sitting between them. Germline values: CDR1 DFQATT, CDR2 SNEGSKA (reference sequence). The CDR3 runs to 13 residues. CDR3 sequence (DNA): TGCAGTGCTAGAGTCGAGGAAGCCTATGGCTACACCTTC. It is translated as CSARVEEAYGYTF.

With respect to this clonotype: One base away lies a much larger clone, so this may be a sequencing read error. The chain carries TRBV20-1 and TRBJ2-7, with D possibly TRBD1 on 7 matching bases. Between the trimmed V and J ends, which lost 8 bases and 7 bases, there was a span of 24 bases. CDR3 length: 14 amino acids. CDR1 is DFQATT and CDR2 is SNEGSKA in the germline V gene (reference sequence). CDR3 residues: CSTDRGTDYNEQYF. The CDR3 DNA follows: TGCAGTACAGACCGCGGGACAGATTACAATGAGCAGTACTTC.

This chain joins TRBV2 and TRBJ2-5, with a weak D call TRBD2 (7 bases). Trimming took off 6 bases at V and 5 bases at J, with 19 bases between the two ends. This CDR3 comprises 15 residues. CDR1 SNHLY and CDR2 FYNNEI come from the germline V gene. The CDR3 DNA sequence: TGTGCCAGCAGGAGGGGGGGCGCGCCGTGGGAGACCCAGTACTTC. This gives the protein CASRRGGAPWETQYF.

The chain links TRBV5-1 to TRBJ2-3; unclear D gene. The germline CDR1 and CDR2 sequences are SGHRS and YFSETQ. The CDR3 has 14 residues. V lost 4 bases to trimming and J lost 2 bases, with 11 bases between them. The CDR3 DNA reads TGCGCCAGCAGCCCTAGGACCGCCACAGATACGCAGTATTTT. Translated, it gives CASSPRTATDTQYF.

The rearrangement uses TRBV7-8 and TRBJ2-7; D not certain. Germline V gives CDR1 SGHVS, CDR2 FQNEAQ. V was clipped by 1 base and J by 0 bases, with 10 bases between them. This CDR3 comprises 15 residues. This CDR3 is CASSLVARSSYEQYF. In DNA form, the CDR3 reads TGTGCCAGCAGCTTAGTTGCACGGAGCTCCTACGAGCAGTACTTC.

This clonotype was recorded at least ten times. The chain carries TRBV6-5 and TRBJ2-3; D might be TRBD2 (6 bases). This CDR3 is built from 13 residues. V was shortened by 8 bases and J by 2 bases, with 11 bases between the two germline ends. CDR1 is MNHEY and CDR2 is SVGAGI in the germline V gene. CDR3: CASARGFTDTQYF. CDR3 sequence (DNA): TGTGCCAGCGCCCGGGGGTTCACAGATACGCAGTATTTT.

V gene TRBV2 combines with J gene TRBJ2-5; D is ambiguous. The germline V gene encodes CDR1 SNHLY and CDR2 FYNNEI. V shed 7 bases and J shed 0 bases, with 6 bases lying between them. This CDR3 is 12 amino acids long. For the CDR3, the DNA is TGTGCCAGCATTTACTACCAAGAGACCCAGTACTTC. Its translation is CASIYYQETQYF.

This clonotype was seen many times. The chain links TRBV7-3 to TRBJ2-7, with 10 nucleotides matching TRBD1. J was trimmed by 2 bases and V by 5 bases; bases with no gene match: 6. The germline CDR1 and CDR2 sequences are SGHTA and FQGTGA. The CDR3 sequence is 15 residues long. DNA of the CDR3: TGTGCCAGCAGCCCTGGGACAGGGGCCCCCTACGAGCAGTACTTC. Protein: CASSPGTGAPYEQYF.

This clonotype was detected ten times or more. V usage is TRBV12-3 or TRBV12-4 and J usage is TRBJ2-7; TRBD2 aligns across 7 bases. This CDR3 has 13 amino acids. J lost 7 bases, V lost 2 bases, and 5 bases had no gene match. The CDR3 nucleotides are TGTGCCAGCAGTTTAACGGGGGGAGGAGAGCAGTACTTC. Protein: CASSLTGGGEQYF.